A selection of T cell receptor beta chains follows, all from one sample in a study of vaccination and CD4 T cells after COVID-19. These receptors have no identified antigens. MiXCR was run by TCRdb on the PCR reads, yielding one entry per CDR3 protein. The sample holds about 13,000 distinct CDR3 sequences, around half seen once. The sample consisted of CD4+ T cells from blood, cultured in vitro. The source of these receptors is a human donor who had recovered from COVID-19. The CDR3 runs from the conserved cysteine through the conserved F or W. The order of the fields is clone size, J gene, D gene, V gene, CDR3 protein, CDR3 DNA. A D gene is named only where the DNA matches it firmly. Clone size, where shown, is once, few, many, or a class for clones that have expanded.

few | TRBJ2-3 | NA | TRBV24-1 | CASAQEVTDTQYF | TGTGCCAGCGCCCAGGAGGTCACAGATACGCAGTATTTT
NA | TRBJ1-4 | NA | TRBV20-1 | CSARGGTANEKLFF | TGCAGTGCTAGAGGGGGGACGGCTAATGAAAAACTGTTTTTT
NA | TRBJ1-5 | NA | TRBV5-1 | CASSLGAGVGQPQHF | TGCGCCAGCAGCTTGGGGGCAGGGGTAGGACAGCCCCAGCATTTT
NA | TRBJ2-5 | NA | TRBV11-3 | CASAGRRTQETQYF | TGTGCCAGCGCGGGACGGAGGACCCAAGAGACCCAGTACTTC
NA | TRBJ2-3 | TRBD2 | TRBV6-2/TRBV6-3 | CASSLATGSGGAYTQYF | TGTGCCAGCAGTTTAGCAACCGGTAGCGGGGGGGCTTATACGCAGTATTTT
NA | TRBJ1-2 | TRBD1 | TRBV11-3 | CASSSLTGTGADKNYGYTF | TGTGCCAGCAGCTCCCTCACCGGGACAGGGGCCGACAAGAACTATGGCTACACCTTC
NA | TRBJ1-5 | NA | TRBV2 | CASSQVLQYQPQHF | TGTGCCAGCAGTCAGGTCTTGCAGTATCAGCCCCAGCATTTT
few | TRBJ2-7 | NA | TRBV6-1 | CASSEWPGSYEQYF | TGTGCCAGCAGTGAATGGCCAGGCTCCTACGAGCAGTACTTC
NA | TRBJ2-3 | NA | TRBV25-1 | CVSSATGLTDTQYF | TGTGTCAGCAGCGCTACGGGACTTACAGATACGCAGTATTTT
NA | TRBJ2-5 | NA | TRBV27 | CASSLRSSTSETQYF | TGTGCCAGCAGTTTACGTAGTTCGACCTCGGAGACCCAGTACTTC
NA | TRBJ2-1 | NA | TRBV2 | CASTKMNEQFF | TGTGCCAGCACCAAGATGAATGAGCAGTTCTTC
few | TRBJ2-3 | NA | TRBV24-1 | CATSDRQVHVDTQYF | TGTGCCACCAGTGATCGTCAGGTTCACGTGGATACGCAGTATTTT
NA | TRBJ1-4 | NA | TRBV19 | CASRALAGWPFPTLFF | TGTGCCAGTAGGGCCCTTGCAGGGTGGCCCTTTCCCACACTGTTTTTT
NA | TRBJ2-7 | NA | TRBV12-3/TRBV12-4 | CASSLVSGSSYEQYF | TGTGCCAGCAGTTTAGTAAGCGGGTCTTCCTACGAGCAGTACTTC
NA | TRBJ1-2 | NA | TRBV20-1 | CSASASTSSYGYTF | TGCAGTGCTAGCGCCAGCACGTCGAGCTATGGCTACACCTTC